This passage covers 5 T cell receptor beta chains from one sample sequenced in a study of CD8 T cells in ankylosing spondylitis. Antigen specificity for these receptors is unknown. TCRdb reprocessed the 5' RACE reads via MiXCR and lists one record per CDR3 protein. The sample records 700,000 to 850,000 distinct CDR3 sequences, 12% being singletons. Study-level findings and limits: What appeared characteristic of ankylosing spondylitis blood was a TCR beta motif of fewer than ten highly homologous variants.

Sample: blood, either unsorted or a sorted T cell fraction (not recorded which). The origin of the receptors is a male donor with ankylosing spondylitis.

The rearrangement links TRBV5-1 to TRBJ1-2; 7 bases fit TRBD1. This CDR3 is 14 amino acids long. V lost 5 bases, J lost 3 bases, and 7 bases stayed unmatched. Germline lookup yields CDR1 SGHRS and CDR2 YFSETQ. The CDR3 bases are TGCGCCAGCAGATCCGGGACAGAGGACTATGGCTACACCTTC. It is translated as CASRSGTEDYGYTF.

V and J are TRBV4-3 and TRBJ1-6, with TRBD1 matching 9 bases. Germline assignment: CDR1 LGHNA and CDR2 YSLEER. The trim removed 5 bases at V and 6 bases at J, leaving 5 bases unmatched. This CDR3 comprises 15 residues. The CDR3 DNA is TGCGCCAGCAGCGTCCGGACAGGGGTTAATTCACCCCTCCACTTT. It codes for CASSVRTGVNSPLHF.

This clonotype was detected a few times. In DNA form, the CDR3 reads TGTGCCAGCTCACCTCTAACGGGCTCCTACAATGAGCAGTTCTTC. Translation gives CASSPLTGSYNEQFF. V gene TRBV18 combines with J gene TRBJ2-1; no definite D call. CDR3 length: 15 amino acids. Trimming pared 3 bases from V and 0 bases from J, leaving 9 bases between. Germline CDR1 is KGHSH and CDR2 is LQKENI.

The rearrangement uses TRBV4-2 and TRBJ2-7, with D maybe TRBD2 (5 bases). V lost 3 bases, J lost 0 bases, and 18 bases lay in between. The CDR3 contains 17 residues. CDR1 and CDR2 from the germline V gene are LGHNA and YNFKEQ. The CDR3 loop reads CASSHPRSRGNSYEQYF. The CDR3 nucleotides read TGTGCCAGCAGCCACCCTAGGTCCCGGGGAAACTCCTACGAGCAGTACTTC.

CDR3 in DNA: TGCGCCAGCAGCCGCGGACAGGGGCCACAGAAGTACCAAGAGACCCAGTACTTC. It codes for CASSRGQGPQKYQETQYF. The V gene is TRBV5-1, the J gene TRBJ2-5; TRBD1 matches at 9 bases. J was trimmed by 0 bases and V by 4 bases; bases with no gene match: 13. CDR1 and CDR2 (germline): SGHRS, YFSETQ. The CDR3 length is 18 residues.